This T cell receptor beta chain comes out of a study of T cells in localized non-small cell lung cancer. Assay: immunoSEQ multiplex PCR; the TCRdb copy retains only in-frame clones and omits some. The sample holds about 53,000 clones, approximately 88% seen once. Germline V gene lookup returns CDR1 KGHSH and CDR2 LQKENI. Between the trimmed V and J ends, which lost 3 bases and 1 base, there was a span of 6 bases. This CDR3 region has 13 residues. The chain is built from TRBV18 and TRBJ1-1, with a possible D match to TRBD1 (5 bases). The specimen was peripheral blood mononuclear cells, collected before any cancer treatment. The sequence came from a man between 40 and 75 years old with stage III lung adenocarcinoma. DNA of the CDR3: TGTGCCAGCTCACCGGACAAGAACACTGAAGCTTTCTTT. Residues: CASSPDKNTEAFF.